This T cell receptor (beta chain) was retrieved from a study of T cell responses to AZD1222 COVID-19 vaccine. TCRdb's table, derived via immunoSEQ multiplex PCR, lists solely in-frame clones and lacks some. This repertoire shows some 140,000 clones, approximately 80% found once; its top ten account for over 4%. As regards this clone: The antigen remains unidentified.

There are 15 residues in the CDR3. J was trimmed by 1 base and V by 5 bases; bases with no gene match: 4. Germline V gene lookup returns CDR1 SGHRS and CDR2 YFSETQ. Regarding the study as a whole: Possibly, clonal diversity was underestimated; donors were largely white British and included more females. The study identified only six AZD1222 recipients as seropositive at baseline. There were vaccine-associated CD4 TCRs across spike, dominant at 160-218 and 743-854. Unmutated variant regions are reportedly the target of nearly half of TCRs that are spike-specific.

The TCR comes from an adult in good health. The V call is TRBV5-1, the J call TRBJ1-5; TRBD1 aligns across 9 bases. The sample here was peripheral blood, taken on day 0 of AZD1222 vaccination. The CDR3 loop is CASRTGTGSNQPQHF. The CDR3 DNA reads TGCGCCAGCAGGACCGGGACAGGGAGCAATCAGCCCCAGCATTTT. The full variable domain, its missing parts supplied by reference TRBV5-1 and TRBJ1-5, is KAGVTQTPRYLIKTRGQQVTLSCSPISGHRSVSWYQQTPGQGLQFLFEYFSETQRNKGNFPGRFSGRQFSNSRSEMNVSTLELGDSALYLCASRTGTGSNQPQHFGDGTRLSIL.